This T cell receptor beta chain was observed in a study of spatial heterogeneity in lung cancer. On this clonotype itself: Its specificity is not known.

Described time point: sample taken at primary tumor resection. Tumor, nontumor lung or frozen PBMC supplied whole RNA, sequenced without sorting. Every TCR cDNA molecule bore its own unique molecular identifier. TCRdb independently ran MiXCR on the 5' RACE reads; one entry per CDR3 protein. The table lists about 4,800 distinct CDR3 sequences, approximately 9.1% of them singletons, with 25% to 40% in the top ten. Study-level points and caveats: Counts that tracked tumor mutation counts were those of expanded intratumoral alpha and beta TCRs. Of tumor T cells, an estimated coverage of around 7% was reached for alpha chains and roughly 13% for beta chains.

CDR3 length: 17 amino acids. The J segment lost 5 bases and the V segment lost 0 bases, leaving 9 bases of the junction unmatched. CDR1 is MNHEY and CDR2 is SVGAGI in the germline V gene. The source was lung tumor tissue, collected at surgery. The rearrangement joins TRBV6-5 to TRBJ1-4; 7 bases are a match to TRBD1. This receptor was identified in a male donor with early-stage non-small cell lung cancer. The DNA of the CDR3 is TGTGCCAGCAGTTACTCGATTCTACCCAGGGGGAATGAAAAACTGTTTTTT. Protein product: CASSYSILPRGNEKLFF.